These 29 T cell receptor beta chains originate from one sample sequenced in a study of CD8 T cells in ankylosing spondylitis. TCRdb called the 5' RACE reads again in MiXCR, with one record for every CDR3 protein. The sample gives several thousand distinct CDR3 sequences, approximately 2.1% of which show up once; around half is in the top ten. The specimen sequenced was blood, either unsorted or a sorted T cell fraction (not recorded which). The receptors stem from a male donor with ankylosing spondylitis or in good health (not recorded which).

By proportion, this clonotype is large (0.1 to 1%). The V gene is TRBV9, the J gene TRBJ2-7; 7 bases fit TRBD1. The V segment lost 0 bases and the J segment 6 bases; nucleotides outside the gene matches: 12. CDR1 is SGDLS and CDR2 is YYNGEE in the germline V gene. The CDR3 extends over 16 amino acids. The CDR3 coding sequence is TGTGCCAGCAGCGTAGTTAGTGGGACAGTACCGTCCGAGCAGTACTTC. Residues: CASSVVSGTVPSEQYF.

The sample holds many counts of this clonotype. V is TRBV21-1 and J is TRBJ2-7; the table gives TRBD1 as D, unverified against the DNA. TRBV21-1 is termed a pseudogene. CDR3 size: 18 residues. As DNA, the CDR3 is TGTGCCAGCAGCAACTCCTCTTCGGAGAGGGGCGGGGTGTCCGAGCAGTACTTC. Protein: CASSNSSSERGGVSEQYF.

This clonotype was counted many times. J is TRBJ2-1 and V is TRBV9; 12 positions agree with TRBD2. The CDR3 is made up of 15 amino acids. V shed 1 base, J shed 8 bases, and the junction held 4 bases outside the gene matches. Germline V lookup: CDR1 SGDLS, CDR2 YYNGEE. CDR3 in amino acids: CASSVLAGGPHEQFF. In nucleotides, the CDR3 is TGTGCCAGCAGCGTACTAGCGGGAGGGCCCCATGAGCAGTTCTTC.

This clonotype was counted many times. J is TRBJ2-1 and V is TRBV21-1. TRBV21-1 is a known pseudogene. This CDR3 has 12 amino acids. CDR3 DNA sequence: TGTGCCAGCAGAGGCGAACAGAATGAGCAGTTCTTC. It specifies CASRGEQNEQFF.

This clonotype appeared many times. The chain has TRBV9 and TRBJ2-5; TRBD2 aligns across 13 bases. CDR3 size: 17 residues. J gave up 0 bases and V 4 bases, and 6 bases lay outside the gene matches. Germline V gene lookup returns CDR1 SGDLS and CDR2 YYNGEE. CDR3 sequence (DNA): TGTGCCAGCAGCCCCCGCGGGACTAGCGGGGACCAAGAGACCCAGTACTTC. Residues: CASSPRGTSGDQETQYF.

This clonotype is classed as medium-sized. This chain links TRBV9 with TRBJ2-7; 10 bases match TRBD2. Germline CDR1 SGDLS, CDR2 YYNGEE. The V segment lost 0 bases and the J segment 2 bases; nucleotides outside the gene matches: 5. The CDR3 totals 16 residues. The CDR3 reads CASSVAGGLAAYEQYF. CDR3 bases: TGTGCCAGCAGCGTAGCAGGCGGACTAGCGGCCTACGAGCAGTACTTC.

This clonotype occurred many times. CDR3 sequence reads: CASSVVGGGSYNEQFF. The CDR3 bases are TGTGCCAGCAGCGTAGTTGGCGGGGGCTCCTACAATGAGCAGTTCTTC. The chain uses TRBV9 and TRBJ2-1; 7 bases line up with TRBD2. Germline V gene data show CDR1 as SGDLS and CDR2 as YYNGEE. The CDR3 covers 16 residues. Trimming removed 0 bases from V and 0 bases from J; junction bases left unmatched: 3.

By its share, this clonotype is medium-sized. The J gene is TRBJ2-3, the V gene TRBV9, with TRBD1 as a possible D gene (5 bases). The CDR3 runs to 15 residues. V was cut by 3 bases and J by 1 base, with 12 bases left in between. Per the germline V gene, CDR1 is SGDLS and CDR2 is YYNGEE. CDR3 region: CASSAYRSRTDTQYF. DNA of the CDR3: TGTGCCAGCAGCGCCTACAGGTCCCGCACAGATACGCAGTATTTT.

This clonotype was seen repeatedly, ten times or more. This chain connects TRBV9 to TRBJ2-7; D assignment may be TRBD1 or TRBD2 (5 bases each). Germline-derived CDR1 and CDR2 are SGDLS and YYNGEE. Trimming took 0 bases from V and 7 from J, leaving 17 bases between them. The CDR3 runs to 15 residues. The CDR3 DNA sequence: TGTGCCAGCAGCGTAGGAGGGGCCCCTCAGGGAGAGCAGTACTTC. Encoded protein: CASSVGGAPQGEQYF. Variable domain in full (rest from reference TRBV9 and TRBJ2-7): DSGVTQTPKHLITATGQRVTLRCSPRSGDLSVYWYQQSLDQGLQFLIQYYNGEERAKGNILERFSAQQFPDLHSELNLSSLELGDSALYFCASSVGGAPQGEQYFGPGTRLTVT.

This clonotype was counted ten times or more. V usage is TRBV9 and J usage is TRBJ1-1, with a weak D call TRBD1 (5 bases). V dropped 3 bases and J dropped 1 base, with 10 bases sitting between them. Per the germline V gene, CDR1 is SGDLS and CDR2 is YYNGEE. The CDR3 runs to 14 residues. The CDR3 DNA reads as TGTGCCAGCAGCGACGGGACGGGGAACACTGAAGCTTTCTTT. Its protein product is CASSDGTGNTEAFF.

This clonotype came up many times. The CDR3 here is CASSPESYEQYF. CDR3 DNA: TGTGCCAGCAGCCCTGAGTCCTACGAGCAGTACTTC. The chain joins TRBV9 to TRBJ2-7; D call uncertain. V lost 4 bases to trimming and J lost 1 base, with 6 bases between them. The V gene's germline CDR1 is SGDLS and CDR2 YYNGEE. This CDR3 contains 12 residues.

This clonotype was found many times. The CDR3 is CASSVGTPEQFF. CDR3 nucleotides: TGTGCCAGCAGCGTAGGAACCCCGGAGCAGTTCTTC. The chain joins TRBV9 to TRBJ2-1, with D uncertain. V was clipped by 0 bases and J by 10 bases, with 8 bases between them. This CDR3 is 12 amino acids long. CDR1 is SGDLS and CDR2 is YYNGEE in the germline V gene.

This clonotype was observed many times. The rearrangement joins TRBV9 to TRBJ2-1; D perhaps matches TRBD2 (6 bases). The CDR3 contains 12 residues. V lost 4 bases to trimming and J lost 8 bases, with 10 bases between them. Germline CDR1 is SGDLS and CDR2 is YYNGEE. CDR3 loop: CASSPASDEQFF. The CDR3 bases are TGTGCCAGCAGCCCTGCTAGCGATGAGCAGTTCTTC.

This clonotype was found many times. The chain recombines TRBV9 with TRBJ2-1; 12 positions match TRBD1. The CDR3 covers 19 residues. Germline V gene lookup returns CDR1 SGDLS and CDR2 YYNGEE. The trim removed 3 bases at V and 1 base at J, leaving 11 bases unmatched. The CDR3 coding sequence is TGTGCCAGCAGCGCCCCTTTGGGACAGGGGGCTGTATCCTACAATGAGCAGTTCTTC. It yields the protein CASSAPLGQGAVSYNEQFF.

Many counts were recorded for this clonotype. The chain is built from TRBV6-5 and TRBJ1-3, with 9 nucleotides matching TRBD1. The CDR3 loop spans 17 amino acids. Trimming removed 4 bases from V and 0 bases from J; junction bases left unmatched: 7. CDR1 is MNHEY, CDR2 SVGAGI, per germline. As DNA, the CDR3 is TGTGCCAGCAGTTTAGGGGACAGGGACAACTCTGGAAACACCATATATTTT. This translates into CASSLGDRDNSGNTIYF.

The sample holds many counts of this clonotype. This chain uses TRBV9 with TRBJ2-5, with 7 bases fitting TRBD2. J gave up 5 bases and V 3 bases, and 7 bases lay outside the gene matches. The CDR3 extends over 14 amino acids. Germline V gene sequence: CDR1 SGDLS, CDR2 YYNGEE. The CDR3 DNA reads TGTGCCAGCAGCGCGGCGGACGGGGGGGAGACCCAGTACTTC. Translating gives CASSAADGGETQYF.

This clonotype showed up many times. The rearrangement links TRBV9 to TRBJ2-3, with 11 bases aligning to TRBD2. Trimming removed 3 bases from V and 2 bases from J; junction bases left unmatched: 5. The CDR3 covers 16 residues. Germline CDR1 reads SGDLS; CDR2 reads YYNGEE. The CDR3 DNA sequence: TGTGCCAGCAGCGCTAAGGGACTAGCGGCCACAGATACGCAGTATTTT. The encoded protein is CASSAKGLAATDTQYF. The variable domain in full, completed from reference TRBV9 and TRBJ2-3, reads DSGVTQTPKHLITATGQRVTLRCSPRSGDLSVYWYQQSLDQGLQFLIQYYNGEERAKGNILERFSAQQFPDLHSELNLSSLELGDSALYFCASSAKGLAATDTQYFGPGTRLTVL.

The chain carries TRBV9 and TRBJ2-1; D is perhaps TRBD1 (7 bases). Trimming pared 4 bases from V and 4 bases from J, leaving 15 bases between. The V gene's germline CDR1 is SGDLS and CDR2 YYNGEE. The CDR3 totals 15 residues. CDR3 DNA sequence: TGTGCCAGCAGCCCAGGGGGGCTAGGATACAATGAGCAGTTCTTC. Translated: CASSPGGLGYNEQFF.

This clonotype came up many times. V gene TRBV9 combines with J gene TRBJ2-1, with 8 bases fitting TRBD2. The CDR3 totals 15 residues. Germline V gene sequence: CDR1 SGDLS, CDR2 YYNGEE. The ends lost 0 bases at V and 6 bases at J; junction bases unmatched: 5. The CDR3 is CASSVGASGFNEQFF. Here the CDR3 DNA reads TGTGCCAGCAGCGTAGGGGCTAGCGGGTTCAATGAGCAGTTCTTC.

This clonotype was found many times. The gene calls are TRBV9 and TRBJ2-6; D uncertain. CDR1 and CDR2 (germline): SGDLS, YYNGEE. This CDR3 region has 15 residues. Trimming removed 4 bases at V and 0 bases at J, with 8 bases between. The CDR3 loop is CASSPLSSGANVLTF. CDR3 bases: TGTGCCAGCAGCCCCCTCAGCTCTGGGGCCAACGTCCTGACTTTC.

This clonotype was counted ten times or more. J is TRBJ2-1 and V is TRBV9, with TRBD2 matching 11 bases. Germline assignment: CDR1 SGDLS and CDR2 YYNGEE. J was trimmed by 7 bases and V by 3 bases; bases with no gene match: 9. This CDR3 has 16 amino acids. In nucleotides, the CDR3 is TGTGCCAGCAGCGGTAGCGGGACTAGCGGTAAAAATGAGCAGTTCTTC. Protein sequence: CASSGSGTSGKNEQFF.

This clonotype was seen many times. V usage is TRBV9 and J usage is TRBJ2-3; the match to TRBD2 covers 9 bases. J was trimmed by 0 bases and V by 3 bases; bases with no gene match: 11. The CDR3 has 18 amino acids. Germline V lookup: CDR1 SGDLS, CDR2 YYNGEE. The CDR3 coding sequence is TGTGCCAGCAGCGCGGGACTAGCAGGGATTACTAGCACAGATACGCAGTATTTT. It specifies CASSAGLAGITSTDTQYF.

This clonotype is medium-sized by share. This sequence joins TRBV9 and TRBJ2-5, with D perhaps matching TRBD1 (6 bases). Trimming took 1 base from V and 5 from J, leaving 15 bases between them. Germline CDR1 reads SGDLS; CDR2 reads YYNGEE. The CDR3 runs 15 residues. Here the CDR3 DNA reads TGTGCCAGCAGCGTACTACAGGGAGCTGGGGAGACCCAGTACTTC. Encoded protein: CASSVLQGAGETQYF.

In its sample, this clonotype was seen many times. The J gene is TRBJ2-2, the V gene TRBV9; TRBD2 matches 13 bases. The CDR3 consists of 18 residues. In germline, CDR1 is SGDLS, CDR2 YYNGEE. V lost 2 bases, J lost 2 bases, and 6 bases stayed unmatched. The CDR3 coding sequence is TGTGCCAGCAGCGTGACGGGACTAGCGGGACCCAACACCGGGGAGCTGTTTTTT. This translates into CASSVTGLAGPNTGELFF.

This clonotype was detected many times. CDR3 nucleotides: TGTGCCAGCAGCGTAGCTCAGGGGGGGTCCTACGAGCAGTACTTC. Translated, it gives CASSVAQGGSYEQYF. The rearrangement uses TRBV9 and TRBJ2-7, with D perhaps TRBD1 or TRBD2 (7 bases each). CDR3 length: 15 amino acids. Germline V lookup: CDR1 SGDLS, CDR2 YYNGEE. V shed 0 bases and J shed 1 base, with 11 bases lying between them.

This clonotype was seen at least ten times. The rearrangement links TRBV9 to TRBJ2-1; TRBD2 agrees at 10 bases. This CDR3 has 15 amino acids. Germline CDR1 SGDLS, CDR2 YYNGEE. With V trimmed by 0 bases and J by 7 bases, 4 bases remained unmatched. The CDR3 reads CASSVASGSANEQFF. In DNA, the CDR3 is TGTGCCAGCAGCGTAGCTAGCGGGAGTGCGAATGAGCAGTTCTTC.

This clonotype was counted ten times or more. J is TRBJ2-7 and V is TRBV9; D is unclear. The CDR3 runs 14 residues. Trimming stripped 4 bases from V and 1 base from J, with 12 bases between. Germline assignment: CDR1 SGDLS and CDR2 YYNGEE. CDR3 residues: CASSQSLESYEQYF. The CDR3 DNA follows: TGTGCCAGCAGCCAGAGTCTGGAGTCCTACGAGCAGTACTTC.

Many counts were recorded for this clonotype. The V call is TRBV9, the J call TRBJ2-1, with D perhaps being TRBD1 or TRBD2 (5 bases each). Trimming pared 0 bases from V and 8 bases from J, leaving 12 bases between. The CDR3 is 14 residues long. Germline-derived CDR1 and CDR2 are SGDLS and YYNGEE. Here the CDR3 reads CASSVEGAGDEQFF. CDR3 nucleotide sequence: TGTGCCAGCAGCGTAGAAGGGGCCGGGGATGAGCAGTTCTTC.

V gene TRBV9 combines with J gene TRBJ2-4; perhaps TRBD1 as D (5 bases). V lost 3 bases to trimming and J lost 13 bases, with 14 bases between them. The CDR3 sequence is 12 residues long. The V gene's germline CDR1 is SGDLS and CDR2 YYNGEE. CDR3 region: CASSASETVQYF. In DNA form, the CDR3 reads TGTGCCAGCAGCGCCTCAGAGACAGTGCAGTACTTC.